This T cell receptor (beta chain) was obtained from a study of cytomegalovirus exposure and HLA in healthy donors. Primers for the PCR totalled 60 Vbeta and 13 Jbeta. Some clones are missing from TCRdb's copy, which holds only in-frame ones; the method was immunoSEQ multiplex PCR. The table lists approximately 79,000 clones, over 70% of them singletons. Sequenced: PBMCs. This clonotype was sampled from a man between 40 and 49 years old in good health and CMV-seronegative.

The CDR3 sequence is CASSFGTSGNEQFF. The CDR3 DNA follows: TGTGCCAGCAGCTTCGGGACTAGCGGGAATGAGCAGTTCTTC. The chain employs TRBV7-9 and TRBJ2-1, with 12 bases matching TRBD2. V shed 3 bases and J 7 bases; nucleotides not matched to a gene: 1. This CDR3 comprises 14 residues. Germline values: CDR1 SEHNR, CDR2 FQNEAQ (reference sequence).